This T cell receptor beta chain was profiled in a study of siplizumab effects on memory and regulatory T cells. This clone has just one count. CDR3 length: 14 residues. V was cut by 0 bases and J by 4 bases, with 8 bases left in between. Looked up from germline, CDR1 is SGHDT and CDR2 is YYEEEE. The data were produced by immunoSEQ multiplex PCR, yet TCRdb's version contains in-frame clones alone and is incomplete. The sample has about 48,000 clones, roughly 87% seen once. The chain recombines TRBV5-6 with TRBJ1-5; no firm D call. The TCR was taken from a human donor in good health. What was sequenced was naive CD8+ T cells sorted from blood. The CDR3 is CASSLEEENQPQHF. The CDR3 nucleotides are TGTGCCAGCAGCTTGGAAGAGGAGAATCAGCCCCAGCATTTT.